The clone carrying this TCR beta chain was observed a single time. Its antigen is as yet unknown. Germline is not matched at one junction end, which may reflect a read error. The people who gave samples were healthy Caucasians from Russia, aged roughly 6 to 100. This CDR3 is 18 amino acids long. Germline V gives CDR1 LGHNA, CDR2 YSLEER. This entry comes from a study of blood T cells in healthy people across ages. Turning to the study itself: The capture of about one barcoded beta molecule per two T cells was achieved by template switching.

A J-beta primer mix and a sample-barcoded 5' primer were used in a second PCR of roughly 6 to 11 cycles. Samples each returned at least 2.5 million CDR3-containing paired-end reads. TCRdb recomputed calls from the 5' RACE reads with MiXCR, one row per CDR3 protein. The sample has over 1,500,000 distinct CDR3 sequences; approximately 40% are singletons. The study, taken as a whole, reports: Leaving the PBMCs unsorted stopped any conclusive comparison of naive versus antigen-experienced cells.

This TCR was recovered from a human donor in good health. Material: blood. The chain couples TRBV4-3 to TRBJ1-1; D perhaps matches TRBD1 (6 bases). This chain's CDR3 is CTSSRLTGSAGKDTEAFF. The CDR3 nucleotides are TGCACCAGCAGCCGCCTTACAGGGTCTGCGGGGAAGGACACTGAAGCTTTCTTT.